This entry features one T cell receptor beta chain sequence. With 60 Vbeta and 13 Jbeta primers, the PCR was carried out. Profiling relied on immunoSEQ multiplex PCR, and the TCRdb table lists in-frame clones only, not all of them. The sample includes 150,000 to 200,000 clones, roughly three quarters of them seen just once. The data originate from a study of cytomegalovirus exposure and HLA in healthy donors. Germline V CDR1 and CDR2: SGHRS, YFSETQ. The CDR3 loop spans 14 amino acids. Trimming took 3 bases from V and 8 from J, leaving 17 bases between them. The sequence came from a man between 18 and 35 years old in good health and CMV-seropositive. The V gene is TRBV5-1, the J gene TRBJ1-2; TRBD1 might be the D (6 bases). Input material: PBMCs. CDR3 loop: CASSWNSGESGYTF. The CDR3 DNA reads TGCGCCAGCAGCTGGAACTCAGGGGAAAGCGGCTACACCTTC.